This T cell receptor beta chain was retrieved from a study of T cells after yellow fever vaccination. Whole-study findings and limits: Among all clonotypes, a small share was observed in both CD4 and CD8 compartments.

Trimming cost V 4 bases and J 6 bases; bases outside gene matches: 6. Germline assignment: CDR1 MNHEY and CDR2 SMNVEV (reference sequence). The CDR3 spans 14 residues. TCRdb redid the calling of the 5' RACE reads with MiXCR, one entry per CDR3 protein. The sample yields about 320,000 distinct CDR3 sequences, approximately 4% seen once. This clonotype was seen more than once but under ten times. Its antigen is not identified. The chain is built from TRBV27 and TRBJ1-5; TRBD1 aligns across 7 bases. The material was PBMCs, obtained 15 days after the yellow fever booster vaccination. The receptor's source is a man aged 18 to 30 who received the YFV17D yellow fever vaccine. CDR3 in amino acids: CASSSRQGAQPQHF. CDR3 nucleotides: TGTGCCAGCAGTTCCCGACAGGGTGCTCAGCCCCAGCATTTT.